Sequencing of this T cell receptor beta chain was carried out in a study of T cell clonality in common variable immunodeficiency. The CDR3 consists of 14 residues. Germline CDR1 and CDR2: SEHNR and FQNEAQ (reference sequence). Unmatched junction bases numbered 7, after V lost 6 bases and J lost 8 bases. Some clones are missing from TCRdb's copy, which holds only in-frame ones; the method was immunoSEQ multiplex PCR. The repertoire consists of about 29,000 clones, none detected only once. This clone appeared a few times. The DNA ends 3 residues before the CDR3 does, and the rest of the CDR3 is filled in from the germline J gene.

The specimen sequenced was peripheral blood mononuclear cells. The J gene is TRBJ1-4, the V gene TRBV7-9; 9 nucleotides align to TRBD1. This clonotype was sampled from a person aged 18 to 75 in good health. Partial CDR3 DNA: TGTGCCAGCAGTCAGGGACAGGGCAAAGAAAAA. Translation gives CASSQGQGKEK. The complete CDR3 reads CASSQGQGKEKLFF.